The 10 T cell receptor beta chains below all came from one sample that was sequenced in a study of identical twins. MiXCR was run by TCRdb on the 5' RACE reads, yielding one entry per CDR3 protein. Of about 1.7 million distinct CDR3 sequences in the sample, 25% to 35% were seen once. The material sequenced was cord blood. Receptors were obtained from a newborn girl in good health.

With respect to this clonotype: A much larger clone is a single base away; this may be a read error. J is TRBJ2-5 and V is TRBV13; D possibly corresponds to TRBD2 (5 bases). Germline values: CDR1 PRHDT, CDR2 FYEKMQ (reference sequence). V was shortened by 0 bases and J by 3 bases, with 8 bases between the two germline ends. This CDR3 has 14 residues. The CDR3 DNA is TGTGCCAGCAGCTTAGGGGACGGGGAAGAGACCCAGTACTTC. As protein: CASSLGDGEETQYF.

CDR3 sequence: CASRTDAGGGNQPQHF. The CDR3, as DNA: TGTGCCAGCAGAACAGATGCCGGGGGGGGCAATCAGCCCCAGCATTTT. The chain links TRBV28 to TRBJ1-5; D might be TRBD1 (5 bases). Germline V gene sequence: CDR1 MDHEN, CDR2 SYDVKM. Deletions cut 6 bases from V and 2 bases from J, with 17 bases between. The CDR3 extends over 16 amino acids. The complete variable domain, with remaining parts taken from reference TRBV28 and TRBJ1-5, reads DVKVTQSSRYLVKRTGEKVFLECVQDMDHENMFWYRQDPGLGLRLIYFSYDVKMKEKGDIPEGYSVSREKKERFSLILESASTNQTSMYLCASRTDAGGGNQPQHFGDGTRLSIL.

The genes are TRBV29-1 and TRBJ2-3; TRBD2 aligns across 8 bases. The CDR3 has 15 residues. The V gene end was trimmed by 5 bases and the J gene end by 3 bases; junction bases not matched to a gene: 10. Germline loops: CDR1 SQVTM, CDR2 ANQGSEA. The CDR3 here is CSVKPKRGPTDTQYF. The CDR3, as DNA: TGCAGCGTTAAACCGAAGCGGGGGCCAACAGATACGCAGTATTTT.

This clonotype has only a few counts. This rearrangement joins TRBV3-1 to TRBJ2-5; D might be TRBD1 or TRBD2, each matching 5 bases. Germline CDR1 is LGHDT and CDR2 is YNNKEL (reference sequence). V shed 1 base and J shed 7 bases, with 10 bases lying between them. This CDR3 is built from 13 residues. CDR3 protein: CASSQGGLGTQYF. The CDR3 DNA reads as TGTGCCAGCAGCCAAGGGGGGTTGGGGACCCAGTACTTC.

The rearrangement joins TRBV5-1 to TRBJ2-3, with 12 bases identical to TRBD2. CDR3 size: 18 residues. CDR1 and CDR2 from the germline V gene are SGHRS and YFSETQ. The V and J ends lost 0 bases and 2 bases, in that order; junction bases with no gene match: 7. Here the CDR3 reads CASSLGHWTSGNTDTQYF. The DNA for the CDR3 is TGCGCCAGCAGCTTGGGTCACTGGACTAGCGGGAACACAGATACGCAGTATTTT.

This chain joins TRBV20-1 and TRBJ1-1, with TRBD1 matching 8 bases. The germline V gene has CDR1 DFQATT and CDR2 SNEGSKA (reference sequence). V shed 2 bases, J shed 3 bases, and the junction held 5 bases outside the gene matches. The CDR3 length is 14 residues. CDR3 sequence reads: CSARQGAADTEAFF. The CDR3 DNA reads TGCAGTGCTAGACAGGGGGCGGCGGACACTGAAGCTTTCTTT.

This clonotype showed up just a few times. The genes are TRBV6-2 or TRBV6-3 and TRBJ2-7, with a weak D call TRBD2 (6 bases). Germline loops: CDR1 MNHEY, CDR2 SVGEGT. The CDR3 is 15 residues long. The ends were cut back, 3 bases at V and 1 base at J, with 13 bases in the middle. CDR3 protein: CASSYYLAPSYEQYF. CDR3 sequence (DNA): TGTGCCAGCAGTTATTATCTAGCGCCTTCCTACGAGCAGTACTTC.

Turning to this clonotype: Germline and junction disagree at one end, which may indicate a read error. V usage is TRBV5-1 and J usage is TRBJ2-5; D remains unclear. Per the germline V gene, CDR1 is SGHRS and CDR2 is YFSETQ. This CDR3 region has 13 residues. The CDR3 sequence is CVSTRGVQETQYF. DNA for the CDR3: TGCGTCAGCACCCGAGGCGTCCAAGAGACCCAGTACTTC.

The J gene is TRBJ2-7, the V gene TRBV12-3 or TRBV12-4; TRBD1 agrees at 7 bases. The ends lost 1 base at V and 4 bases at J; junction bases unmatched: 7. This CDR3 spans 15 amino acids. In nucleotides, the CDR3 is TGTGCCAGCAGTTTAGAGCTGGGGACAGTTTACGAGCAGTACTTC. Encoded protein: CASSLELGTVYEQYF.

This clonotype was picked up a small number of times. V gene TRBV6-1 combines with J gene TRBJ2-7; TRBD2 aligns across 8 bases. Germline V gene lookup returns CDR1 MNHNS and CDR2 SASEGT. The length of the CDR3 is 14 residues. V trimming: 5 bases; J trimming: 3 bases; junction bases outside the gene matches: 6. The CDR3 is CASSLGTRIYEQYF. CDR3 bases: TGTGCCAGCAGTTTGGGGACTAGAATCTACGAGCAGTACTTC.